This entry lists 13 T cell receptor beta chains sequenced from one sample in a study of molecular identifiers for immune sequencing clone quantification (dated by TCRdb to about 2018). The library came from PCR. These reads were obtained on a NextSeq 500. TCRdb reanalyzed the raw reads on its own, using fastp at Q25 for trimming and MiXCR for clone calling, and kept in-frame beta chains. Entries that share a CDR3 protein sequence are merged under the most common genes and DNA. Here the sample has over 550,000 distinct CDR3 sequences; roughly 25% occur a single time. In total, the top ten clones hold 0.78% of the sample. Sequencing was done on a sample of naive CD8+ T cells from blood, with Jurkat cell RNA spiked in. The cell subset or site label of this sample denotes: FACS-sorted CD8+CD4-CCR7+CD45RA+ naive T cells. These receptors were collected from a human donor in good health. Some libraries in this study had Jurkat cell RNA spiked in.

This clonotype was observed at least ten times. This chain connects TRBV19 to TRBJ1-1; D unresolved. The length of the CDR3 is 13 residues. The V end was cut by 5 bases, the J end by 7 bases, with 14 bases between. Germline CDR1 LNHDA, CDR2 SQIVND (reference sequence). The CDR3 DNA sequence: TGTGCCAGTAGTTGGACCCGACTAAGTGAAGCTTTCTTT. Amino acids: CASSWTRLSEAFF.

This clonotype came up once. The chain has TRBV15 and TRBJ1-1, with D hard to call. This CDR3 is 16 amino acids long. Germline CDR1 LNHNV, CDR2 YYDKDF (reference sequence). V was pared by 1 base and J by 5 bases, with 17 bases between. CDR3 bases: TGTGCCACCAGCAGAGCTCGACGGGGTATAGGTACTGAAGCTTTCTTT. Protein product: CATSRARRGIGTEAFF.

This clonotype was seen more than once but under ten times. For the CDR3, the DNA is TGTGCCAGCAGTTTAGGGCAGAGTACCATCTCCTACGAGCAGTACTTC. As protein: CASSLGQSTISYEQYF. The V and J genes are TRBV27 and TRBJ2-7; no clear D gene. The CDR3 has 16 amino acids. From germline, CDR1 is MNHEY and CDR2 SMNVEV (reference sequence). V shed 2 bases and J shed 0 bases, with 14 bases lying between them.

The chain links TRBV11-2 to TRBJ2-7; D ambiguous. CDR3 length: 14 amino acids. Looked up from germline, CDR1 is SGHAT and CDR2 is FQNNGV. The germline V and J ends were trimmed by 1 base and 6 bases, with 13 bases remaining between them. CDR3 nucleotide sequence: TGTGCCAGCAGCTTAGCGGGCCGTCCTGGCGAGCAGTACTTC. It translates to CASSLAGRPGEQYF.

The V and J genes are TRBV19 and TRBJ2-7, with 12 bases identical to TRBD1. V gave up 5 bases and J gave up 5 bases; unmatched junction bases: 1. The germline CDR1 and CDR2 sequences are LNHDA and SQIVND (reference sequence). This CDR3 region has 13 residues. CDR3 loop: CASSGTGGHEQYF. The CDR3 DNA sequence: TGTGCCAGTAGTGGGACAGGGGGCCACGAGCAGTACTTC.

This clonotype was found many times. For the CDR3, the DNA is TGTGCCAGCAGCGTCCGGATCACCGGGGAGCTGTTTTTT. This gives the protein CASSVRITGELFF. This chain connects TRBV7-9 to TRBJ2-2; D remains ambiguous. The CDR3 spans 13 residues. Per germline, CDR1 SEHNR and CDR2 FQNEAQ (reference sequence). Trimming stripped 5 bases from V and 4 bases from J, with 8 bases between.

Comments on this clonotype: A much larger clone differs from this one at a single base, so this may be a read error. The V and J genes are TRBV5-6 and TRBJ2-7, with D hard to call. Germline V lookup: CDR1 SGHDT, CDR2 YYEEEE. The CDR3 is 14 amino acids. CDR3 DNA: TGTGCCTGCAGCTTGGCTTGGAGCCACTACGAGCAGTACTTC. This translates into CACSLAWSHYEQYF.

This clonotype was counted ten times or more. CDR3 DNA: TGTGCCAGCAGCCTGGATTGGGCTCCTAGCACAGATACGCAGTATTTT. This codes for CASSLDWAPSTDTQYF. V gene TRBV11-2 combines with J gene TRBJ2-3; D gene ambiguous. The CDR3 extends over 16 amino acids. V lost 5 bases to trimming and J lost 0 bases, with 15 bases between them. Per the germline V gene, CDR1 is SGHAT and CDR2 is FQNNGV. Complete variable domain (other parts from reference TRBV11-2 and TRBJ2-3): EAGVAQSPRYKIIEKRQSVAFWCNPISGHATLYWYQQILGQGPKLLIQFQNNGVVDDSQLPKDRFSAERLKGVDSTLKIQPAKLEDSAVYLCASSLDWAPSTDTQYFGPGTRLTVL.

This clonotype has only a few counts. The chain carries TRBV28 and TRBJ2-3; the D gene could be TRBD1 or TRBD2 (5 bases each). With 10 bases removed from V and 4 bases from J, the gap between germline ends came to 24 bases. Per germline, CDR1 MDHEN and CDR2 SYDVKM. This CDR3 is 16 amino acids long. CDR3 sequence reads: CATENRDGQSSDTQYF. The CDR3 coding sequence is TGTGCCACCGAGAACCGGGACGGCCAGTCCTCAGATACGCAGTATTTT.

Regarding this clonotype: Without the conserved terminal phenylalanine or tryptophan, this CDR3 likely stems from a read error. V usage is TRBV4-3 and J usage is TRBJ2-3; 12 positions agree with TRBD2. CDR1 is LGHNA and CDR2 is YSLEER in the germline V gene. This CDR3 comprises 18 residues. V shed 0 bases, J shed 5 bases, and the junction held 9 bases outside the gene matches. The CDR3 nucleotides read TGCGCCAGCAGCCAAGATCCCAGACTAGCGGGAGTCGGAGATACGCAGTATCTT. Amino acids: CASSQDPRLAGVGDTQYL.

The chain combines TRBV24-1 with TRBJ2-5, with D unresolved. V was trimmed by 1 base and J by 1 base, leaving 9 bases between them. The CDR3 is 15 residues long. Germline CDR1 and CDR2: KGHDR and SFDVKD. CDR3 residues: CATSDFYGSQETQYF. The CDR3 region has the DNA TGTGCCACCAGTGATTTTTACGGGTCCCAAGAGACCCAGTACTTC.

Comment on this clonotype: Because it lacks the conserved phenylalanine or tryptophan at the end, this CDR3 is likely a read error. J is TRBJ1-2 and V is TRBV12-3 or TRBV12-4; D is unclear. The ends were cut back, 2 bases at V and 6 bases at J, with 13 bases in the middle. The CDR3 has 14 amino acids. The CDR3 is CASSLMGLVDGYTS. The CDR3 bases are TGTGCCAGCAGTTTAATGGGTCTCGTCGATGGCTACACCTCC.

This clonotype was recorded at least ten times. V is TRBV6-1 and J is TRBJ2-3, with D possibly matching TRBD1 (5 bases). CDR1 is MNHNS and CDR2 is SASEGT in the germline V gene. V was clipped by 3 bases and J by 0 bases, with 10 bases between them. The CDR3 extends over 15 amino acids. CDR3 region: CASSDPTVSTDTQYF. The CDR3 DNA follows: TGTGCCAGCAGTGACCCGACAGTCAGCACAGATACGCAGTATTTT.